This paragraph reports one TCR beta chain. Its antigen is unidentified. This specimen belongs to a study of T cells in localized non-small cell lung cancer. Overall study findings and caveats: Uninvolved adjacent lung had higher T cell clonality than tumor and all other tissues. It remains possible that heterogeneity exists, since only one tumor region was sequenced.

Clones were read by immunoSEQ multiplex PCR, and TCRdb kept only the in-frame ones, dropping some. The data show around 130,000 clones, roughly nine tenths seen once. The V segment lost 9 bases and the J segment 6 bases; nucleotides outside the gene matches: 13. Germline loops: CDR1 SNHLY, CDR2 FYNNEI. The length of the CDR3 is 14 residues. V is TRBV2 and J is TRBJ2-7; TRBD2 aligns across 8 bases. This TCR came from a female donor older than 55 with stage I lung adenocarcinoma. Sequencing was performed on peripheral blood, taken before any cancer treatment. The chain's CDR3 is CASDGAGAPAEQYF. CDR3 nucleotides: TGTGCCAGTGACGGAGCGGGAGCCCCCGCCGAGCAGTACTTC.